This paragraph reports one T cell receptor (beta chain). Its binding antigen is unknown. Base qualities are not provided; no much larger clone lies one nucleotide away. The data were taken from a study of blood T cell repertoires in COVID-19 (dated by TCRdb to about 2020). Regarding the study in general: Samples from collaborators originated in the United States, Italy and Spain and spanned both the acute and convalescent phases of COVID-19. The prospective study material was composed of cDNA or gDNA derived from T cells, B-cell-depleted T cells, or PBMCs. Subjects who had been exposed to COVID-19, were actively infected with it, or had recovered from it provided the deeply sampled blood TCRbeta repertoires that made up the dataset. The repertoires were made available in a free public database intended to serve as a resource for research on the immune response to SARS-CoV-2. The samples were drawn from the first 160 participants of the ongoing ImmuneRACE study and from 1,254 subjects provided by 6 global collaborators. Sample metadata almost always included a de-identified subject ID, COVID-19 status, age in years and sex. HLA class I and class II types, where available, came from metadata supplied by the sample provider rather than from assay-based typing.

TCRbeta CDR3 regions were amplified from genomic DNA using the immunoSEQ Assay, a bias-controlled multiplex PCR. The original pipeline was this. Within the assay, amplification of reference gene primers was used to estimate how many nucleated cells each sample contained. Sequence reads were collapsed and filtered to measure the absolute abundance of every unique TCRbeta CDR3 rearrangement. For each sample, productive Simpson clonality was calculated as the square root of Simpson's diversity index across productive rearrangements. Not all clones reach the TCRdb copy of this immuneACCESS table, which keeps in-frame sequences only. Checked studies attribute under half of the gap to unresolved V genes and leave the rest unexplained. From that table come the V and J calls and clone size; the DNA was used to work out D and trimming. The sample contains about 150,000 clones, 86% of them found a single time. The ten biggest clones cover roughly 7% of the sample.

Study-wide findings and limitations: The amount of clinical and demographic metadata varied by source and participant and was provided uncurated.

Whole blood was collected in K2EDTA tubes by collaborating institutions according to the institutions' own protocols. Collaborator samples were shipped for TCRbeta analysis as frozen whole blood, isolated PBMCs, or DNA extracted from either sample type. From its cysteine to its phenylalanine, the CDR3 spans 17 amino acids. Of the read, only the CDR3 DNA is kept; its 51 bases are in frame from base 1. V lost 5 bases and J lost 0 bases, and the count of bases not matched to a germline gene is 11. CDR1 and CDR2 are read off the germline V gene as MDHEN and SYDVKM. This receptor chain uses TRBV28 and TRBJ1-1; 8 central nucleotides agree with TRBD1. This TCR was sampled from a man aged 45-65 years with active or convalescent COVID-19. The sample comprised peripheral blood. This receptor carries the CDR3 CASSAWDRRRVNTEAFF. The DNA is as follows: TGTGCCAGCAGTGCCTGGGACAGGAGACGCGTGAACACTGAAGCTTTCTTT. Beyond the CDR3, the reference TRBV28 and TRBJ1-1 genes provide the residues; the full variable domain reads: DVKVTQSSRYLVKRTGEKVFLECVQDMDHENMFWYRQDPGLGLRLIYFSYDVKMKEKGDIPEGYSVSREKKERFSLILESASTNQTSMYLCASSAWDRRRVNTEAFFGQGTRLTVV.